This entry is about one T cell receptor (beta chain). Its target is unknown. After isolation, RNA underwent reverse transcription to generate cDNA as the sequencing template. Profiled with immunoSEQ multiplex PCR; TCRdb holds only in-frame clones, not every one. The table lists approximately 66,000 clones, about three fifths of them singletons. With V trimmed by 4 bases and J by 3 bases, 6 bases remained unmatched. The CDR3 is 15 amino acids. CDR1 MNHEY and CDR2 SMNVEV come from the germline V gene (reference sequence). This sample is drawn from a study of CD8+ T cells in alopecia areata. Study summary: A 6-month off-drug phase came after tofacitinib, which had lasted 6 to 18 months.

Overall study findings and caveats: Tissue-resident alphabeta T cells belonging to normal skin likewise get sequenced within scalp specimens. Lesional tissue from the scalp (especially in alopecia totalis/universalis) showed higher clonality than normal scalp.

Sequenced here: CD8+ T cells sorted from blood, sampled at week 0. This TCR came from a human donor with alopecia areata. The rearrangement joins TRBV27 to TRBJ1-1, with 9 bases identical to TRBD1. CDR3 sequence reads: CASSSGQGTHTEAFF. In DNA form, the CDR3 reads TGTGCCAGCAGTTCCGGACAGGGGACACACACTGAAGCTTTCTTT.